A single sample gave rise to the 21 T cell receptor beta chains below, sequenced in a study of T cell repertoires in cytomegalovirus infection. MiXCR was run by TCRdb on the reads, yielding one entry per CDR3 protein. The sample carries approximately 500,000 distinct CDR3 sequences, more than 30% recorded once. These TCRs are of unknown antigen specificity. The specimen comprised cultured PBMCs, sampled from culture after CMV antigen stimulation. All receptors derive from a human donor in good health (CMV status not recorded). Some clones in this sample may be carry-over from other donors' samples.

The chain employs TRBV6-2 or TRBV6-3 and TRBJ2-2; D not resolved. The CDR3 length is 17 residues. Germline V gives CDR1 MNHEY, CDR2 SVGEGT. V was pared by 2 bases and J by 4 bases, with 17 bases between. CDR3 nucleotides: TGTGCCAGCAGTTACATCACCCCCGTCGGCCCCACCGGGGAGCTGTTTTTT. This translates into CASSYITPVGPTGELFF.

There are a few counts of this clonotype. This chain joins TRBV4-2 and TRBJ2-7; 7 bases map to TRBD1. Germline V gene data show CDR1 as LGHNA and CDR2 as YNFKEQ. The CDR3 is 16 amino acids. Germline trimming cut 0 bases from V and 3 bases from J; bases unmatched to any gene: 8. CDR3 sequence: CASSQDPQGLVYEQYF. The CDR3 DNA follows: TGTGCCAGCAGCCAAGACCCACAGGGGTTAGTCTACGAGCAGTACTTC.

V is TRBV29-1 and J is TRBJ2-1, with D maybe TRBD2 (5 bases). The V end lost 7 bases, the J end lost 13 bases, and 20 bases lay between the germline ends. The V gene's germline CDR1 is SQVTM and CDR2 ANQGSEA. This CDR3 spans 12 amino acids. Written as DNA, the CDR3 is TGCAGCGGCGAAGGCAGCCCGCGGGCCCAGTTCTTC. Its protein product is CSGEGSPRAQFF.

This CDR3 is CASSQALNEQFF. Here the CDR3 DNA reads TGTGCCAGCAGCCAGGCCCTTAATGAGCAGTTCTTC. The chain uses TRBV27 and TRBJ2-1; no clear D. The CDR3 spans 12 residues. V was clipped by 6 bases and J by 7 bases, with 10 bases between them. The germline gives CDR1 MNHEY, CDR2 SMNVEV (reference sequence).

This clonotype was counted many times. V is TRBV7-2 and J is TRBJ2-2; D might be TRBD1 or TRBD2, each matching 5 bases. The CDR3 is made up of 12 amino acids. Germline V gives CDR1 SGHTA, CDR2 FQGNSA. The V gene lost 11 bases and the J gene lost 3 bases, with 10 bases spanning the gap. CDR3 nucleotide sequence: TGTGCCGGGGGACGGTACACCGGGGAGCTGTTTTTT. This translates into CAGGRYTGELFF.

This chain connects TRBV6-5 to TRBJ2-1, with 10 bases lining up with TRBD1. V lost 6 bases and J lost 7; bases outside the gene matches: 3. This CDR3 has 13 residues. Germline CDR1 is MNHEY and CDR2 is SVGAGI. The chain's CDR3 is CASSGQGGNEQFF. Here the CDR3 DNA reads TGTGCCAGCAGCGGACAGGGGGGGAATGAGCAGTTCTTC.

A few counts support this clonotype. The chain couples TRBV9 to TRBJ2-3, with TRBD1 matching over 7 bases. This CDR3 comprises 16 residues. CDR1 SGDLS and CDR2 YYNGEE come from the germline V gene. V lost 4 bases and J lost 3; bases outside the gene matches: 11. CDR3 sequence (DNA): TGTGCCAGCAGCATCCGGGACAGATTCCCTACAGATACGCAGTATTTT. Translation: CASSIRDRFPTDTQYF.

The chain uses TRBV20-1 and TRBJ2-3; 9 bases fit TRBD2. V was clipped by 4 bases and J by 4 bases; unmatched bases: 12. In germline, CDR1 is DFQATT, CDR2 SNEGSKA (reference sequence). CDR3 length: 16 residues. The CDR3 here is CSAILSGSGGSDTQYF. The CDR3 nucleotides are TGCAGTGCTATCCTAAGCGGGAGCGGGGGGTCAGATACGCAGTATTTT.

The rearrangement links TRBV4-2 to TRBJ1-2; D is unclear. Germline CDR1 and CDR2: LGHNA and YNFKEQ. V lost 1 base and J 0 bases, leaving 15 bases between the germline ends. The CDR3 loop spans 17 amino acids. The CDR3 protein is CASSQALSGIANYGYTF. In nucleotides, the CDR3 is TGTGCCAGCAGCCAAGCGTTGTCAGGCATAGCTAACTATGGCTACACCTTC.

The chain is built from TRBV19 and TRBJ2-1; D possibly corresponds to TRBD1 (6 bases). Trimming removed 4 bases from V and 8 bases from J, with 12 bases in between. Per the germline V gene, CDR1 is LNHDA and CDR2 is SQIVND (reference sequence). This CDR3 region has 13 residues. CDR3 nucleotides: TGTGCCAGTAGTACAAACAGGGTCCATGAGCAGTTCTTC. Protein sequence: CASSTNRVHEQFF. Together with reference TRBV19 and TRBJ2-1, the CDR3 gives the full variable domain: DGGITQSPKYLFRKEGQNVTLSCEQNLNHDAMYWYRQDPGQGLRLIYYSQIVNDFQKGDIAEGYSVSREKKESFPLTVTSAQKNPTAFYLCASSTNRVHEQFFGPGTRLTVL.

This clonotype was detected many times. The genes are TRBV7-2 and TRBJ1-1; D unresolved. This CDR3 has 15 amino acids. Germline V CDR1 and CDR2: SGHTA, FQGNSA. V lost 4 bases and J 1 base, leaving 13 bases between the germline ends. This CDR3 reads CASSSQHGANTEAFF. The CDR3 DNA is TGTGCCAGCAGCTCCCAACATGGAGCGAACACTGAAGCTTTCTTT.

This clonotype has only a few counts. The rearrangement joins TRBV7-9 to TRBJ1-1, with 12 bases identical to TRBD1. Germline CDR1 and CDR2: SEHNR and FQNEAQ (reference sequence). The CDR3 loop spans 17 amino acids. The trim removed 7 bases at V and 5 bases at J, leaving 14 bases unmatched. CDR3 loop: CASTPRVRDRGQTEAFF. Here the CDR3 DNA reads TGTGCCAGCACCCCCCGGGTCCGGGACAGGGGGCAGACTGAAGCTTTCTTT.

This clonotype was picked up a small number of times. The chain combines TRBV4-3 with TRBJ1-1; D perhaps matches TRBD1 (5 bases). With 1 base removed from V and 3 bases from J, the gap between germline ends came to 9 bases. This CDR3 is 14 amino acids long. Germline V gene sequence: CDR1 LGHNA, CDR2 YSLEER. The CDR3 reads CASSQAQGYTEAFF. The DNA for the CDR3 is TGCGCCAGCAGCCAAGCCCAGGGATACACTGAAGCTTTCTTT.

The rearrangement uses TRBV6-2 or TRBV6-3 and TRBJ1-5, with 10 bases matching TRBD1. This CDR3 is 16 amino acids long. Trimming cost V 5 bases and J 8 bases; bases outside gene matches: 12. Germline CDR1 is MNHEY and CDR2 is SVGEGT. The CDR3 bases are TGTGCCAGCAGTAACCTGGGACAGGGGCTCCTCGAGCCCCAGCATTTT. Translation: CASSNLGQGLLEPQHF.

The chain employs TRBV7-6 and TRBJ2-7, with TRBD1 matching over 9 bases. This CDR3 is 15 amino acids long. Trimming took 5 bases from V and 3 from J; bases not matched to a gene: 8. Germline CDR1 and CDR2: SGHVS and FNYEAQ. The CDR3 region has the DNA TGTGCCAGCAGCATAGGACAGGGGATCAACTACGAGCAGTACTTC. The encoded protein is CASSIGQGINYEQYF.

This chain joins TRBV27 and TRBJ2-7; 9 bases agree with TRBD2. V trimming: 7 bases; J trimming: 3 bases; junction bases outside the gene matches: 10. Germline assignment: CDR1 MNHEY and CDR2 SMNVEV (reference sequence). The CDR3 is 15 residues long. The CDR3 sequence: CASMRRREGLYEQYF. The CDR3 bases are TGTGCCAGCATGAGGAGGCGGGAGGGCCTCTACGAGCAGTACTTC.

V is TRBV19 and J is TRBJ1-4; maybe TRBD1 (5 bases). Germline V gives CDR1 LNHDA, CDR2 SQIVND (reference sequence). The V and J ends lost 6 bases and 2 bases respectively, with 13 bases between them. The CDR3 extends over 15 amino acids. The CDR3 loop is CASRPQQDTNEKLFF. Written as DNA, the CDR3 is TGTGCCAGTAGACCCCAACAGGATACTAATGAAAAACTGTTTTTT.

This clonotype showed up just a few times. The V and J genes are TRBV19 and TRBJ2-6; D is uncertain. Germline CDR1 LNHDA, CDR2 SQIVND (reference sequence). V gave up 5 bases and J gave up 1 base, with 12 bases separating them. This CDR3 is 16 amino acids long. Here the CDR3 reads CASSDLGRSGANVLTF. CDR3 coding DNA: TGTGCCAGTAGTGACTTAGGTCGTTCTGGGGCCAACGTCCTGACTTTC.

This clonotype was picked up many times. J is TRBJ1-4 and V is TRBV7-6, with D perhaps matching TRBD1 (5 bases). This CDR3 is 16 amino acids long. V was trimmed by 1 base and J by 2 bases, leaving 11 bases between them. Germline V CDR1 and CDR2: SGHVS, FNYEAQ. The CDR3 sequence is CASSLVGGATNEKLFF. The DNA for the CDR3 is TGTGCCAGCAGCTTAGTAGGTGGGGCGACTAATGAAAAACTGTTTTTT.

This clonotype was recorded a few times. The chain joins TRBV23-1 to TRBJ1-1, with 8 positions matching TRBD1. TRBV23-1 is an ORF, with its function uncertain. The CDR3 is made up of 16 amino acids. The trim removed 2 bases at V and 3 bases at J, leaving 8 bases unmatched. CDR3: CASSQTDREGYTEAFF. Here the CDR3 DNA reads TGCGCCAGCAGTCAAACGGACAGGGAGGGCTACACTGAAGCTTTCTTT.

CDR3 in DNA: TGTGCCAGCAGCCCCCTATCTAGCGCCGGCGAGCAGTACGTC. Protein: CASSPLSSAGEQYV. This chain connects TRBV7-8 to TRBJ2-7; a possible D gene is TRBD2 (6 bases). With 5 bases removed from V and 6 bases from J, the gap between germline ends came to 17 bases. The CDR3 has 14 residues. The V gene's germline CDR1 is SGHVS and CDR2 FQNEAQ.